The 10 T cell receptor beta chains listed next were all sequenced from one sample in a study of early T cells in non-severe SARS-CoV-2 infection. MiXCR was run by TCRdb on the 5' RACE reads, yielding one entry per CDR3 protein. This repertoire shows some 110,000 distinct CDR3 sequences, about 15% found once; its top ten account for 21%. The sample was whole blood. The receptors originated from an adult who was a healthcare worker with PCR-confirmed SARS-CoV-2 infection or an uninfected control (not recorded which).

A note on this clonotype: Possible read error: a much larger clone is one base away. V gene TRBV7-9 combines with J gene TRBJ2-7; perhaps TRBD1 as D (6 bases). Germline CDR1 and CDR2: SEHNR and FQNEAQ (reference sequence). CDR3 length: 13 amino acids. CDR3 protein: CTSSPNRAYEQYF. The CDR3 bases are TGTACCAGCAGCCCCAACAGGGCCTACGAGCAGTACTTC.

This rearrangement joins TRBV20-1 to TRBJ2-5; 10 bases are a match to TRBD1. CDR3 length: 14 amino acids. Germline CDR1 is DFQATT and CDR2 is SNEGSKA (reference sequence). With V trimmed by 1 base and J by 5 bases, 4 bases remained unmatched. The CDR3 nucleotides are TGCAGTGCTAGAGTGGGACAGGGGATGGAGACCCAGTACTTC. Translation gives CSARVGQGMETQYF.

The rearrangement uses TRBV19 and TRBJ1-2; D unclear. The CDR3 has 12 residues. Trimming pared 6 bases from V and 4 bases from J, leaving 9 bases between. Germline lookup yields CDR1 LNHDA and CDR2 SQIVND (reference sequence). In nucleotides, the CDR3 is TGTGCCAGTAGCGAACGCCTCTATGGCTACACCTTC. It codes for CASSERLYGYTF.

This CDR3 reads CASSSLTGRRQPQHF. CDR3 DNA: TGTGCCAGCAGTTCCCTTACAGGGCGGAGGCAGCCCCAGCATTTT. The gene calls are TRBV2 and TRBJ1-5; D may be TRBD1 (6 bases). V lost 5 bases and J lost 7, with 18 bases in between. The CDR3 contains 15 residues. From germline, CDR1 is SNHLY and CDR2 FYNNEI.

The J gene is TRBJ2-5, the V gene TRBV12-3 or TRBV12-4, with D unresolved. Trimming took 7 bases from V and 5 from J, leaving 17 bases between them. The CDR3 loop spans 14 amino acids. CDR3 bases: TGTGCCAGCACAGGACGGGTGGATAGGGAGACCCAGTACTTC. This gives the protein CASTGRVDRETQYF.

This clonotype occurred a few times. The chain combines TRBV14 with TRBJ2-5; the match to TRBD2 covers 9 bases. Germline V lookup: CDR1 SGHDN, CDR2 FVKESK. V shed 2 bases and J 7 bases; nucleotides not matched to a gene: 8. The CDR3 is 15 amino acids. Written as DNA, the CDR3 is TGTGCCAGCAGCCAATCGACTAGCGGAGTAGGGACCCAGTACTTC. Translation gives CASSQSTSGVGTQYF.

This chain uses TRBV3-1 with TRBJ2-3; unclear D gene. Germline CDR1 and CDR2: LGHDT and YNNKEL (reference sequence). The CDR3 runs 14 residues. The V gene lost 4 bases and the J gene lost 4 bases, with 12 bases spanning the gap. CDR3 loop: CASSPNLSADTQYF. For the CDR3, the DNA is TGTGCCAGCAGCCCGAATCTTTCGGCAGATACGCAGTATTTT.

This clonotype showed up many times. The chain carries TRBV4-1 and TRBJ1-2; D unclear. V lost 3 bases, J lost 4 bases, and 6 bases lay in between. This CDR3 spans 12 amino acids. CDR1 is MGHRA, CDR2 YSYEKL, per germline. Written as DNA, the CDR3 is TGCGCCAGCAGCCAGCAAGGCTATGGCTACACCTTC. Its translation: CASSQQGYGYTF.

The rearrangement uses TRBV6-6 and TRBJ1-6; possibly TRBD1 for D (5 bases). This CDR3 has 16 amino acids. Germline V gene sequence: CDR1 MNHNY, CDR2 SVGAGI (reference sequence). V was trimmed by 0 bases and J by 5 bases, leaving 11 bases between them. The CDR3 protein is CASSYSGPRDNSPLHF. The CDR3 coding sequence is TGTGCCAGCAGTTACTCGGGGCCGCGTGATAATTCACCCCTCCACTTT.

This clonotype was recorded at least ten times. The V gene is TRBV29-1, the J gene TRBJ1-2, with TRBD1 identical over 9 bases. Germline-derived CDR1 and CDR2 are SQVTM and ANQGSEA. This CDR3 has 11 residues. V dropped 7 bases and J dropped 6; count of bases not matched to a gene: 3. CDR3 DNA sequence: TGCAGCGCTCGGACAGGGGATGGCTACACCTTC. Translated, it gives CSARTGDGYTF. Full variable domain (outside the CDR3, taken from reference TRBV29-1 and TRBJ1-2): SAVISQKPSRDICQRGTSLTIQCQVDSQVTMMFWYRQQPGQSLTLIATANQGSEATYESGFVIDKFPISRPNLTFSTLTVSNMSPEDSSIYLCSARTGDGYTFGSGTRLTVV.